The 28 T cell receptor beta chains given below trace back to one sample, sequenced in a study of T and B cells in COVID-19 patients. From blood, about 250-550 ng of genomic DNA served as TRB template. BIOMED2 TRB-A/B primer pools were used in multiplex TRB PCR. TCRdb redid the calling of the multiplex PCR reads with MiXCR, one entry per CDR3 protein. The sample consists of thousands of distinct CDR3 sequences, 21% of them appearing once. Sequencing input: blood. These receptors were taken from a human donor with active COVID-19.

The rearrangement uses TRBV5-4 and TRBJ2-7, with D perhaps given as TRBD1 or TRBD2 (5 bases each). The CDR3 totals 15 residues. Trimming left V 7 bases short and J 0 bases short, with 17 bases between. Looked up from germline, CDR1 is SGHNT and CDR2 is YYREEE (reference sequence). The chain's CDR3 is CASGRDLPSSYEQYF. DNA for the CDR3: TGTGCCAGCGGACGGGACCTTCCAAGCTCCTACGAGCAGTACTTC. Full variable domain (missing parts from reference TRBV5-4 and TRBJ2-7): ETGVTQSPTHLIKTRGQQVTLRCSSQSGHNTVSWYQQALGQGPQFIFQYYREEENGRGNFPPRFSGLQFPNYSSELNVNALELDDSALYLCASGRDLPSSYEQYFGPGTRLTVT.

The V and J genes are TRBV30 and TRBJ2-1; 7 nucleotides line up with TRBD1. Germline assignment: CDR1 GTSNPN and CDR2 SVGIG (reference sequence). This CDR3 comprises 14 residues. The J segment lost 2 bases and the V segment lost 3 bases, leaving 4 bases of the junction unmatched. The chain's CDR3 is CAWSTGAPYNEQFF. As DNA, the CDR3 is TGTGCCTGGAGCACAGGGGCTCCCTACAATGAGCAGTTCTTC.

The V and J genes are TRBV12-3 or TRBV12-4 and TRBJ1-2; 7 bases match TRBD1. The V gene end was trimmed by 5 bases and the J gene end by 4 bases; junction bases not matched to a gene: 7. CDR3 size: 14 residues. The CDR3 spells CASSGGTESYGYTF. CDR3 nucleotide sequence: TGTGCCAGCAGTGGGGGGACAGAGTCCTATGGCTACACCTTC.

The chain combines TRBV19 with TRBJ2-1; the match to TRBD2 covers 15 bases. Trimming removed 7 bases from V and 4 bases from J; junction bases left unmatched: 11. The CDR3 runs to 18 residues. Germline CDR1 reads LNHDA; CDR2 reads SQIVND (reference sequence). The CDR3 region is CASTEGTSGGTLYNEQFF. In nucleotides, the CDR3 is TGTGCCAGTACCGAGGGGACTAGCGGGGGGACACTTTACAATGAGCAGTTCTTC.

This clonotype was observed a few times. The chain couples TRBV5-1 to TRBJ2-1; 7 bases map to TRBD2. V was clipped by 4 bases and J by 6 bases; unmatched bases: 7. Germline CDR1 is SGHRS and CDR2 is YFSETQ. CDR3 length: 14 amino acids. The CDR3 spells CASSPAGAGNEQFF. In DNA form, the CDR3 reads TGCGCCAGCAGCCCGGCGGGAGCGGGCAATGAGCAGTTCTTC. Full variable domain (outside the CDR3, taken from reference TRBV5-1 and TRBJ2-1): KAGVTQTPRYLIKTRGQQVTLSCSPISGHRSVSWYQQTPGQGLQFLFEYFSETQRNKGNFPGRFSGRQFSNSRSEMNVSTLELGDSALYLCASSPAGAGNEQFFGPGTRLTVL.

This clonotype has just a few counts. V gene TRBV6-5 combines with J gene TRBJ1-1; D unclear. The CDR3 length is 12 residues. CDR1 is MNHEY, CDR2 SVGAGI, per germline. The germline V and J ends were trimmed by 0 bases and 8 bases, with 7 bases remaining between them. CDR3 sequence (DNA): TGTGCCAGCAGTTACTCTAGCAGGGAAGCTTTCTTT. It codes for CASSYSSREAFF.

In its sample, this clonotype was seen once. The chain employs TRBV10-1 and TRBJ1-1; D gene ambiguous. In germline, CDR1 is WNHNN, CDR2 SYGVQD (reference sequence). CDR3 length: 13 amino acids. V was shortened by 3 bases and J by 0 bases, with 5 bases between the two germline ends. DNA of the CDR3: TGCGCCAGCAGTGAACACATGAACACTGAAGCTTTCTTT. Translated: CASSEHMNTEAFF.

V and J are TRBV5-1 and TRBJ2-3; TRBD2 aligns across 9 bases. From germline, CDR1 is SGHRS and CDR2 YFSETQ. This CDR3 spans 16 amino acids. V was clipped by 6 bases and J by 2 bases; unmatched bases: 10. In DNA, the CDR3 is TGCGCCAGCAAGGGCGGGGGGGCCCCCTCCACAGATACGCAGTATTTT. It yields the protein CASKGGGAPSTDTQYF.

The CDR3 nucleotides are TGTGCCAGCAGTTACAGACCCGGGACAGGGTATGGAAACACCATATATTTT. Its protein product is CASSYRPGTGYGNTIYF. The chain recombines TRBV6-5 with TRBJ1-3, with 9 positions matching TRBD1. V shed 2 bases and J 3 bases; nucleotides not matched to a gene: 8. Germline lookup yields CDR1 MNHEY and CDR2 SVGAGI. The CDR3 runs 17 residues.

This clonotype is large within its sample. This chain connects TRBV29-1 to TRBJ2-5; possibly TRBD1 for D (6 bases). The CDR3 length is 13 residues. Germline V gives CDR1 SQVTM, CDR2 ANQGSEA. The ends were cut back, 7 bases at V and 4 bases at J, with 16 bases in the middle. The CDR3: CSAENRVVETQYF. The CDR3 nucleotides read TGCAGCGCCGAGAACAGGGTAGTAGAGACCCAGTACTTC.

By sample share, this clonotype is medium-sized. The chain uses TRBV29-1 and TRBJ1-2, with TRBD1 as a possible D gene (6 bases). V lost 1 base, J lost 8 bases, and 23 bases lay in between. CDR1 is SQVTM, CDR2 ANQGSEA, per germline. This CDR3 spans 16 amino acids. CDR3 residues: CSVEGDRQAIRAGYTF. CDR3 in DNA: TGCAGCGTTGAAGGGGATAGACAGGCAATAAGAGCGGGCTACACCTTC.

To note about this clonotype: An end of the junction differs from the germline gene, which may be a read error. The chain recombines TRBV5-1 with TRBJ2-5, with TRBD2 identical over 9 bases. This CDR3 has 15 amino acids. Germline V CDR1 and CDR2: SGHRS, YFSETQ. The CDR3 DNA sequence: TGCGCCAGCAGCCAGCGGGGGGCCCCCCAAGAGACCCAGAACTTC. Protein: CASSQRGAPQETQNF.

Comment on this clonotype: A much larger clone is a single base away; this may be a read error. The V call is TRBV13, the J call TRBJ2-5, with D unclear. This CDR3 spans 15 amino acids. CDR1 and CDR2 (germline): PRHDT, FYEKMQ (reference sequence). The ends were cut back, 5 bases at V and 4 bases at J, with 17 bases in the middle. CDR3 in amino acids: CASSPRKGSRETQYF. CDR3 in DNA: TGTGCCAGCAGCCCCAGAAAGGGTTCACGAGAGACCCAGTACTTC.

In its sample, this clonotype is medium-sized (0.01 to 0.1%). The rearrangement uses TRBV30 and TRBJ1-1; D gene unclear. This CDR3 is built from 13 residues. CDR1 is GTSNPN and CDR2 is SVGIG in the germline V gene (reference sequence). V was pared by 0 bases and J by 7 bases, with 12 bases between. The CDR3 nucleotides read TGTGCCTGGAGTGTATTGTACGGGAGTGAAGCTTTCTTT. This sequence encodes CAWSVLYGSEAFF.

This sequence joins TRBV30 and TRBJ2-5; 11 bases align to TRBD2. The germline gives CDR1 GTSNPN, CDR2 SVGIG (reference sequence). V trimming: 1 base; J trimming: 0 bases; junction bases outside the gene matches: 1. The CDR3 runs to 15 residues. Here the CDR3 DNA reads TGTGCCTGGAGTGGGACTAGCGGGTACCAAGAGACCCAGTACTTC. Translation gives CAWSGTSGYQETQYF.

This clonotype has just a few counts. This chain joins TRBV5-1 and TRBJ2-1, with 7 bases matching TRBD1. With V trimmed by 1 base and J by 5 bases, 6 bases remained unmatched. Germline V lookup: CDR1 SGHRS, CDR2 YFSETQ. The CDR3 extends over 15 amino acids. Here the CDR3 DNA reads TGCGCCAGCAGCTTGCGGGACAGTGGAAACAATGAGCAGTTCTTC. It codes for CASSLRDSGNNEQFF. Complete variable domain (other parts from reference TRBV5-1 and TRBJ2-1): KAGVTQTPRYLIKTRGQQVTLSCSPISGHRSVSWYQQTPGQGLQFLFEYFSETQRNKGNFPGRFSGRQFSNSRSEMNVSTLELGDSALYLCASSLRDSGNNEQFFGPGTRLTVL.

By share, this clonotype counts as medium-sized. The chain has TRBV6-1 and TRBJ2-7; D perhaps matches TRBD1 (5 bases). CDR1 MNHNS and CDR2 SASEGT come from the germline V gene. V was trimmed by 2 bases and J by 2 bases, leaving 16 bases between them. The CDR3 totals 16 residues. CDR3 DNA: TGTGCCAGCAGTGAAAGGTCGCAGGGTGTACCCTACGAGCAGTACTTC. Its translation: CASSERSQGVPYEQYF.

This clonotype was seen a single time. This may be a read error: a much more frequent sequence differs by one nucleotide. CDR3 sequence reads: CATSGGLAERGGTDTQHF. The CDR3 DNA reads TGTGCCACCAGTGGGGGCCTAGCGGAGAGAGGTGGCACAGATACGCAGCATTTT. The chain couples TRBV24-1 to TRBJ2-3; weak D call: TRBD1 (5 bases). The end of the DNA is better explained by TRBJ1-5, so the J call may be wrong. Germline CDR1 reads KGHDR; CDR2 reads SFDVKD. The CDR3 covers 18 residues.

Only a few counts were recorded for this clonotype. CDR3 sequence (DNA): TGCGCCAGCAGCTTGGTGGCTAGCGGGGCTACCTACGAGCAGTACTTC. Translation: CASSLVASGATYEQYF. The V gene is TRBV5-1, the J gene TRBJ2-7; 9 nucleotides line up with TRBD2. Looked up from germline, CDR1 is SGHRS and CDR2 is YFSETQ. The CDR3 contains 16 residues. Trimming cost V 0 bases and J 2 bases; bases outside gene matches: 6.

This clonotype counts as large. The DNA for the CDR3 is TGTGCCAGCAGTTACTTAGGAAAGACCGGGGAGCTGTTTTTT. Translated: CASSYLGKTGELFF. This chain connects TRBV6-5 to TRBJ2-2; D unresolved. Germline V CDR1 and CDR2: MNHEY, SVGAGI. With 1 base removed from V and 5 bases from J, the gap between germline ends came to 8 bases. This CDR3 is 14 amino acids long.

In its sample, this clonotype was seen a few times. J is TRBJ1-2 and V is TRBV6-6; 7 bases agree with TRBD1. V lost 7 bases, J lost 7 bases, and 9 bases stayed unmatched. CDR3 length equals 13 residues. In germline, CDR1 is MNHNY, CDR2 SVGAGI (reference sequence). The CDR3 here is CASTETGSFGYTF. The DNA of the CDR3 is TGTGCCAGCACAGAGACAGGGTCATTTGGCTACACCTTC.

The chain employs TRBV20-1 and TRBJ1-2; the D gene is possibly TRBD1 (5 bases). The V gene's germline CDR1 is DFQATT and CDR2 SNEGSKA (reference sequence). This CDR3 is built from 15 residues. The V end was cut by 0 bases, the J end by 8 bases, with 19 bases between. CDR3 coding DNA: TGCAGTGCTAGAGATTCTCTGACAGCCAGTAAGGGCTACACCTTC. It translates to CSARDSLTASKGYTF.

Within the sample, this clonotype is medium-sized (0.01 to 0.1%). The rearrangement links TRBV19 to TRBJ1-1; the D is unclear. This CDR3 spans 14 amino acids. V was pared by 7 bases and J by 1 base, with 13 bases between. Germline V gene sequence: CDR1 LNHDA, CDR2 SQIVND (reference sequence). This chain's CDR3 is CASTSPAENTEAFF. The CDR3 DNA sequence: TGTGCCAGTACCTCCCCTGCGGAGAACACTGAAGCTTTCTTT.

The chain employs TRBV24-1 and TRBJ1-4; D is undetermined. The CDR3 is made up of 10 amino acids. V was cut by 7 bases and J by 7 bases, with 3 bases left in between. In germline, CDR1 is KGHDR, CDR2 SFDVKD. The CDR3 region has the DNA TGTGCCACCAGCGGTGAAAAACTGTTTTTT. Its protein product is CATSGEKLFF.

This clonotype qualifies as medium-sized (0.01 to 0.1%). V gene TRBV24-1 combines with J gene TRBJ2-7; unclear D gene. Trimming pared 7 bases from V and 2 bases from J, leaving 11 bases between. CDR1 is KGHDR and CDR2 is SFDVKD in the germline V gene. The CDR3 has 13 amino acids. The CDR3 region has the DNA TGTGCCACCAGAGATAATTCGACCTACGAGCAGTACTTC. Residues: CATRDNSTYEQYF.

In this sample, this clonotype is medium-sized. The chain employs TRBV19 and TRBJ1-6; no definite D call. Per germline, CDR1 LNHDA and CDR2 SQIVND (reference sequence). V lost 7 bases to trimming and J lost 7 bases, with 17 bases between them. This CDR3 has 15 residues. CDR3 in DNA: TGTGCCAGTAAACGGAACCAGGATATCAATTCACCCCTCCACTTT. Its translation: CASKRNQDINSPLHF.

By share, this clonotype ranks as medium-sized. The chain employs TRBV11-3 and TRBJ1-1; D possibly corresponds to TRBD1 (6 bases). Trimming removed 1 base from V and 5 bases from J, with 11 bases in between. The CDR3 totals 14 residues. CDR1 and CDR2 (germline): SGHNT, YENEEA. This CDR3 is CASSLGRGSTEAFF. DNA for the CDR3: TGTGCCAGCAGCTTAGGCAGGGGTAGTACTGAAGCTTTCTTT.

The chain carries TRBV6-5 and TRBJ1-4; D unclear. The germline V gene has CDR1 MNHEY and CDR2 SVGAGI. CDR3 size: 15 residues. V was pared by 0 bases and J by 3 bases, with 8 bases between. For the CDR3, the DNA is TGTGCCAGCAGTTACTCTGGAGAAGCTAATGAAAAACTGTTTTTT. Amino acids: CASSYSGEANEKLFF.